A selection of T cell receptor beta chains follows, all from one sample in a study of T cell changes during pregnancy in multiple sclerosis. Clones were sequenced by immunoSEQ multiplex PCR, and TCRdb holds only the in-frame ones, with some missing. The table has some 60,000 clones, about nine tenths seen once; the top ten hold around 6.8%. The sample in question was peripheral blood, obtained in the third trimester of pregnancy. These receptor sequences come from a female donor in good health, enrolled as a control in a pregnancy study. Each CDR3 is given with its conserved first and last residue. D genes are given only for firm matches. The size of a clone is reported for some rows only, either as once, few or many, or as a class for expanded clones.

cdr3_aa | clone_size | v_call | d_call | j_call
CATLRPGTNYGYTF | . | TRBV28 | . | TRBJ1-2
CASSWRDGSYEQYF | . | TRBV5-1 | . | TRBJ2-7
CASSLTGGNAEAFF | . | TRBV5-1 | TRBD1 | TRBJ1-1
CASSSGLVFYNEQFF | . | TRBV7-8 | TRBD2 | TRBJ2-1
CASSLENRGYEQYF | . | TRBV5-4 | . | TRBJ2-7
CASSVSPTGTQEAFF | few | TRBV9 | . | TRBJ1-1
CASRSGEGTEAFF | . | TRBV27 | . | TRBJ1-1
CASSFTHTGNTEAFF | . | TRBV13 | . | TRBJ1-1
CASSPLTAGQGAVGYTF | . | TRBV5-6 | TRBD1 | TRBJ1-2
CASSLVPGKTGNTIYF | . | TRBV5-1 | . | TRBJ1-3
CASSQGTSEINEQFF | once | TRBV4-3 | TRBD2 | TRBJ2-1
CASSNLRTDHGPLHF | . | TRBV14 | . | TRBJ1-6
CASSLAGPNEQFF | . | TRBV5-4 | . | TRBJ2-1
CASSPGNGRGRNYGYTF | . | TRBV7-6 | TRBD1 | TRBJ1-2
CSAEGTHGHNEQFF | . | TRBV29-1 | . | TRBJ2-1
CASSLQQNTGELFF | . | TRBV7-2 | . | TRBJ2-2
CASSLPTGIRGGYTF | . | TRBV7-2 | TRBD1 | TRBJ1-2
CSIQSGTGELFF | . | TRBV29-1 | . | TRBJ2-2
CASSVVGGETQYF | . | TRBV9 | . | TRBJ2-5
CAWTGSYEQYF | . | TRBV30 | . | TRBJ2-7
CASVSLAGGDTQYF | . | TRBV27 | TRBD2 | TRBJ2-3
CASSDGTEEDTQYF | few | TRBV6-4 | TRBD1 | TRBJ2-3
CASSYSEAGGFNEQFF | . | TRBV6-6 | TRBD2 | TRBJ2-1
CASSLSGGQSDTQYF | . | TRBV6-5 | TRBD2 | TRBJ2-3
CASSLGVDRLTYEQYF | . | TRBV27 | . | TRBJ2-7
CASSFADTQYF | . | TRBV28 | . | TRBJ2-3
CASIHRGASGELFF | . | TRBV27 | . | TRBJ2-2
CASSNSVYNEQFF | . | TRBV2 | . | TRBJ2-1
CASSLDRVGNEQFF | . | TRBV11-2 | TRBD1 | TRBJ2-1
CASSLASGLAANTGELFF | . | TRBV18 | TRBD2 | TRBJ2-2
CASSLQGWTEAFF | . | TRBV18 | . | TRBJ1-1
CASGLKPGQGAPGYGYTF | . | TRBV12-5 | TRBD1 | TRBJ1-2
CASQGQGSTEAFF | . | TRBV10-1 | TRBD1 | TRBJ1-1
CASSASSGSESYNEQFF | once | TRBV6-4 | TRBD2 | TRBJ2-1